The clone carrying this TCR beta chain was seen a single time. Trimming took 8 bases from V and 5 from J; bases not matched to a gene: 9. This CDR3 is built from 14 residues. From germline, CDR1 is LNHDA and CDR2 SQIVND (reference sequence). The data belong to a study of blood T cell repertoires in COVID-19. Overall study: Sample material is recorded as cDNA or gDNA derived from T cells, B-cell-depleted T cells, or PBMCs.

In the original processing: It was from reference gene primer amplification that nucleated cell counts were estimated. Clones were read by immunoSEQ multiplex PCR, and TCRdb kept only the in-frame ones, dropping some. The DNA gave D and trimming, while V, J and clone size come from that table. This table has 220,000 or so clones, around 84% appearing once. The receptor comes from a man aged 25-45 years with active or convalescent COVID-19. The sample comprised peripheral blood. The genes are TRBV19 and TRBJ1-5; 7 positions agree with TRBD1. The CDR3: CASVGQANDQPQHF. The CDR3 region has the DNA TGTGCCAGTGTCGGACAGGCCAACGATCAGCCCCAGCATTTT.